These 9 T cell receptor beta chains originate from one sample sequenced in a study of OX40 agonist ivuxolimab in advanced cancers. Sequencing used immunoSEQ multiplex PCR; TCRdb keeps in-frame clones, though not all of them. Of under 80,000 clones listed, 85% are singletons. This sample comprised CD4+ or CD8+ T cells sorted from blood, obtained in a trial of the OX40 agonist ivuxolimab. These receptors all stem from an adult with an advanced solid tumor such as melanoma, head and neck, liver or kidney cancer.

The chain joins TRBV28 to TRBJ1-2; D is undetermined. The CDR3 sequence is 13 residues long. Germline assignment: CDR1 MDHEN and CDR2 SYDVKM. V lost 5 bases, J lost 1 base, and 8 bases lay in between. CDR3: CASSPRFNYGYTF. The DNA for the CDR3 is TGTGCCAGCAGTCCCAGATTTAACTATGGCTACACCTTC.

The chain links TRBV21-1 to TRBJ2-7; TRBD2, as called in the table, went unchecked against the DNA. TRBV21-1 constitutes a pseudogene. The CDR3 runs to 21 residues. The CDR3 reads CASSDWKTPSGLAGGSYEQYF. DNA for the CDR3: TGTGCCAGCAGCGACTGGAAGACCCCTTCGGGACTAGCGGGAGGTTCCTACGAGCAGTACTTC.

This rearrangement joins TRBV6-5 to TRBJ1-1; possibly TRBD1 for D (5 bases). Trimming took 4 bases from V and 0 from J, leaving 12 bases between them. CDR1 and CDR2 (germline): MNHEY, SVGAGI. The length of the CDR3 is 15 residues. The CDR3 loop reads CASSSPGRLNTEAFF. In DNA, the CDR3 is TGTGCCAGCAGTTCCCCGGGACGATTGAACACTGAAGCTTTCTTT.

This chain links TRBV5-1 with TRBJ1-1, with D perhaps matching TRBD1 (6 bases). The CDR3 sequence is 14 residues long. V gave up 4 bases and J gave up 1 base, with 11 bases separating them. In germline, CDR1 is SGHRS, CDR2 YFSETQ. For the CDR3, the DNA is TGCGCCAGCAGCGGACAGACGGCGAACACTGAAGCTTTCTTT. Translation gives CASSGQTANTEAFF.

The chain has TRBV27 and TRBJ1-6; D is undetermined. V was pared by 0 bases and J by 10 bases, with 10 bases between. The CDR3 spans 14 residues. CDR1 MNHEY and CDR2 SMNVEV come from the germline V gene (reference sequence). CDR3 DNA: TGTGCCAGCAGTTTATCTATCAGTGGGTCACCCCTCCACTTT. It specifies CASSLSISGSPLHF.

V is TRBV10-3 and J is TRBJ1-1; D uncertain. Germline V CDR1 and CDR2: ENHRY, SYGVKD. The CDR3 is 15 amino acids. The ends were cut back, 10 bases at V and 2 bases at J, with 20 bases in the middle. The CDR3 spells CASQIQRAGNTEAFF. The CDR3 bases are TGTGCCAGCCAAATCCAAAGGGCTGGTAACACTGAAGCTTTCTTT.

This clone was counted a single time. This rearrangement joins TRBV27 to TRBJ2-5, with 8 bases that match TRBD2. Germline-derived CDR1 and CDR2 are MNHEY and SMNVEV (reference sequence). V lost 6 bases and J lost 9; bases outside the gene matches: 6. The CDR3 is 12 amino acids. The CDR3 here is CASSPRGEAQYF. The CDR3 nucleotides read TGTGCCAGCAGCCCGCGGGGGGAGGCCCAGTACTTC.

The chain recombines TRBV29-1 with TRBJ2-2, with TRBD2 as a possible D gene (6 bases). Germline loops: CDR1 SQVTM, CDR2 ANQGSEA. V was shortened by 5 bases and J by 5 bases, with 18 bases between the two germline ends. This CDR3 is 15 amino acids long. The CDR3 DNA sequence: TGCAGCGTTTGGGATGGAGGGGCTGGGACCGGGGAGCTGTTTTTT. This sequence encodes CSVWDGGAGTGELFF.

The gene calls are TRBV6-4 and TRBJ2-3; no clear D. The CDR3 runs to 14 residues. Trimming took off 4 bases at V and 3 bases at J, with 11 bases between the two ends. CDR1 is MRHNA, CDR2 SNTAGT, per germline. The CDR3 DNA is TGTGCCAGCAGTGCCCAGCGAGGAACAGATACGCAGTATTTT. The encoded protein is CASSAQRGTDTQYF.